This TCR beta chain was sequenced for a study of siplizumab effects on memory and regulatory T cells. J gave up 4 bases and V 5 bases, and 9 bases lay outside the gene matches. The CDR3 totals 17 residues. Looked up from germline, CDR1 is MNHEY and CDR2 is SMNVEV (reference sequence). Turning to this clone: What it binds is not known.

Regarding the study as a whole: A minor fraction of alloreactive clones, and no more, mapped to unstimulated subsets. Alloreactive sequences traceable to unstimulated CD4+ memory cells declined significantly under siplizumab. Naive T cells seemed more diverse than memory cells; they also seemed major alloresponse contributors. Siplizumab gave mappable alloreactive CD4+ clones an average Treg-derived fraction of about 69%, against 25% to 30% in controls.

Assay used: immunoSEQ multiplex PCR; TCRdb lists only in-frame clones, some missing. The sample includes 9,300 or so clones, roughly 69% seen only once; the top ten take roughly two thirds. The material sequenced was effector memory CD8+ T cells sorted from blood. The subset here: unstimulated CD8+ effector memory T cells. The sequence was obtained from a human donor in good health. This chain joins TRBV27 and TRBJ2-1, with 12 bases that match TRBD2. The CDR3 DNA follows: TGTGCCAGCAGTACGACGGACGGGACTAGCGGGTACAATGAGCAGTTCTTC. It specifies CASSTTDGTSGYNEQFF.